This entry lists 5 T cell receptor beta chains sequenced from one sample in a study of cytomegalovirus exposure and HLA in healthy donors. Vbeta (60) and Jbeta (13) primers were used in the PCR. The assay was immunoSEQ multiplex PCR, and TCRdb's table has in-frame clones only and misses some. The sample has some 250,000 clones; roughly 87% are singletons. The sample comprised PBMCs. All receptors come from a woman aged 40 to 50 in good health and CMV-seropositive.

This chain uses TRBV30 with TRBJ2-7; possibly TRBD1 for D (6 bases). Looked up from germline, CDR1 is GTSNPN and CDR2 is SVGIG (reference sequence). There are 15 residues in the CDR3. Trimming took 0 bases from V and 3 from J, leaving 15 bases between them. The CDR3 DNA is TGTGCCTGGAGTGTAAAGTACAGGGATCACTACGAGCAGTACTTC. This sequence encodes CAWSVKYRDHYEQYF. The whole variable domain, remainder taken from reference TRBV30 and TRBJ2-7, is SQTIHQWPATLVQPVGSPLSLECTVEGTSNPNLYWYRQAAGRGLQLLFYSVGIGQISSEVPQNLSASRPQDRQFILSSKKLLLSDSGFYLCAWSVKYRDHYEQYFGPGTRLTVT.

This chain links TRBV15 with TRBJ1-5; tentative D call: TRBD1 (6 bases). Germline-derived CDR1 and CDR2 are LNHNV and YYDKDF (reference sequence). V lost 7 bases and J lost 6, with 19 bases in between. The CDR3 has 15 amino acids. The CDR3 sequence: CATKTGGGAGQPQHF. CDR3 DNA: TGTGCCACCAAAACGGGAGGGGGGGCCGGTCAGCCCCAGCATTTT. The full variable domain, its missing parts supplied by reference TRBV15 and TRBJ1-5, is DAMVIQNPRYQVTQFGKPVTLSCSQTLNHNVMYWYQQKSSQAPKLLFHYYDKDFNNEADTPDNFQSRRPNTSFCFLDIRSPGLGDTAMYLCATKTGGGAGQPQHFGDGTRLSIL.

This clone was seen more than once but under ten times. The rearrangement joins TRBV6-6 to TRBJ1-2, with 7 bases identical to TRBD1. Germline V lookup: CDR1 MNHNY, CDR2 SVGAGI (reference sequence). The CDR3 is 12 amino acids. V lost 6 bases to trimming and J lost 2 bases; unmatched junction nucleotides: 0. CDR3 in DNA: TGTGCCAGCAGGGACAGGAACTATGGCTACACCTTC. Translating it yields CASRDRNYGYTF.

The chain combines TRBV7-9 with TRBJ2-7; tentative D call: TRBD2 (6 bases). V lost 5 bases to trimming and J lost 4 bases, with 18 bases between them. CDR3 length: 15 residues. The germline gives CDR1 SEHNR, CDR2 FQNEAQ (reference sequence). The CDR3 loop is CASSPRRGRYYEQYF. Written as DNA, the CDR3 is TGTGCCAGCAGCCCCCGGAGGGGCAGATATTACGAGCAGTACTTC.

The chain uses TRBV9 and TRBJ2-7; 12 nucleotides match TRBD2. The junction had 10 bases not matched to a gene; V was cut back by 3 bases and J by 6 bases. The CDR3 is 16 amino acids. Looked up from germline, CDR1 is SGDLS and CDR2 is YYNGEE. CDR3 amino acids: CASSDGTSGLRLEQYF. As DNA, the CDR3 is TGTGCCAGCAGCGACGGGACTAGCGGGCTTCGGCTCGAGCAGTACTTC.